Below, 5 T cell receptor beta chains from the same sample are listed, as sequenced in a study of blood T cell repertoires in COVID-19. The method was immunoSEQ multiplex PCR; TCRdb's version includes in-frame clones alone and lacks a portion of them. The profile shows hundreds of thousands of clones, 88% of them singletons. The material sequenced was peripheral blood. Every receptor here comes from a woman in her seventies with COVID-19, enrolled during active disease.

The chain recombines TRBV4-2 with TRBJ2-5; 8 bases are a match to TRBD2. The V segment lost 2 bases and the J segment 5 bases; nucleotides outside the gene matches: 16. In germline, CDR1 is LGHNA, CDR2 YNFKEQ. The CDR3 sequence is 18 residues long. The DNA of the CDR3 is TGTGCCAGCAGCCAATGGTTAACTAGCGGAAATGAAGGGGAGACCCAGTACTTC. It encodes CASSQWLTSGNEGETQYF.

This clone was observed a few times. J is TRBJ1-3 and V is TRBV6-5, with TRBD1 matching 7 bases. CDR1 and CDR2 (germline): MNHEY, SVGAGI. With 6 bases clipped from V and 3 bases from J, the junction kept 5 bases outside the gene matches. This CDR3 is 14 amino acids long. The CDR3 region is CASSLGTVGNTIYF. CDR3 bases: TGTGCCAGCAGCTTGGGGACAGTTGGAAACACCATATATTTT.

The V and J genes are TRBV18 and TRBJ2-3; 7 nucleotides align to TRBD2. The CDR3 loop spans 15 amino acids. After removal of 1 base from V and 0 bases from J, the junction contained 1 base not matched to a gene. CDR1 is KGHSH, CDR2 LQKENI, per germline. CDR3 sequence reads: CASSPREGSTDTQYF. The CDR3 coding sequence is TGTGCCAGCTCACCACGGGAGGGGAGCACAGATACGCAGTATTTT.

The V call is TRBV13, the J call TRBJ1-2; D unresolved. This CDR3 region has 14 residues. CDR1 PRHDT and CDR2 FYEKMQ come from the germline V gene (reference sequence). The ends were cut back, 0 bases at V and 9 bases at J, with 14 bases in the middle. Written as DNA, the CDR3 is TGTGCCAGCAGCTTAGGCGGAGGGAGGTCAAGCTACACCTTC. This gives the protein CASSLGGGRSSYTF. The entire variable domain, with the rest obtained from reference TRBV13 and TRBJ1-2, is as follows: AAGVIQSPRHLIKEKRETATLKCYPIPRHDTVYWYQQGPGQDPQFLISFYEKMQSDKGSIPDRFSAQQFSDYHSELNMSSLELGDSALYFCASSLGGGRSSYTFGSGTRLTVV.

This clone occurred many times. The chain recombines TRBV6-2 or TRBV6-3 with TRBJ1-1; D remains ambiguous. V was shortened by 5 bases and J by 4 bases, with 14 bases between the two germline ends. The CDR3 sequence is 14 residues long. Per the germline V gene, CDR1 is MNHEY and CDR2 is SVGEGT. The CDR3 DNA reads TGTGCCAGCAGTCTTACGGTCGGTGGCACTGAAGCTTTCTTT. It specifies CASSLTVGGTEAFF.